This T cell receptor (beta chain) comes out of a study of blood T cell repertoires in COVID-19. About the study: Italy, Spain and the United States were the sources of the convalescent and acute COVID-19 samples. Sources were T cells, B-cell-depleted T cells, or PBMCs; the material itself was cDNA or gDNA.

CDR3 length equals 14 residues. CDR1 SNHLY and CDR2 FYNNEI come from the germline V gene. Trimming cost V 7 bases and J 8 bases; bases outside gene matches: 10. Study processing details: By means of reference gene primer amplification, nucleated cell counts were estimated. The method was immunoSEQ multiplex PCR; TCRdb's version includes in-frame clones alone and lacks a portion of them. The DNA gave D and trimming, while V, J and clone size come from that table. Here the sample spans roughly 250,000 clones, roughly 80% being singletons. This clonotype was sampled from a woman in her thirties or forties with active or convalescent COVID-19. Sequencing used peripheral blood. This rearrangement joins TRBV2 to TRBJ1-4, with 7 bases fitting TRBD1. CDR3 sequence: CASNGQAQGEKLFF. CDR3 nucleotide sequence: TGTGCCAGCAACGGACAGGCCCAAGGCGAAAAACTGTTTTTT.